The rows below give T cell receptor beta chains drawn from one sample of a study of T-cell reconstitution after alpha-beta-depleted transplantation in children. TCRdb recomputed calls from the PCR reads with MiXCR, one row per CDR3 protein. The sample holds 420,000 or so distinct CDR3 sequences, approximately 10% seen once. The sample was PBMCs from the stem cell graft donor, taken from the stem cell graft. Receptors originate from a human donor who donated a stem cell graft to a child with acute myeloid leukemia. CDR3s include the opening cysteine and the closing phenylalanine or tryptophan. The order of the fields is CDR3 DNA, CDR3 protein, CDR3 length, J gene, V gene, D gene, clone size. D genes are given only for firm matches. Size is omitted from some rows. Given values are once, few, many or a class for expanded clones.

cdr3_nt: TGTGCCAGCTCACCGATGGGACTAGCGGGGCAAGAGACCCAGTACTTC
cdr3_aa: CASSPMGLAGQETQYF
cdr3_length: 16
j_call: TRBJ2-5
v_call: TRBV18
d_call: TRBD2
clone_size: .

cdr3_nt: TGTGCCATCAGTGAGTCAAGGGGCGGGTCTGGGGCCAACGTCCTGACTTTC
cdr3_aa: CAISESRGGSGANVLTF
cdr3_length: 17
j_call: TRBJ2-6
v_call: TRBV10-3
d_call: .
clone_size: few

cdr3_nt: TGCAGTGCTACGGTACAGGGAAGGGGCAATCAGCCCCAGCATTTT
cdr3_aa: CSATVQGRGNQPQHF
cdr3_length: 15
j_call: TRBJ1-5
v_call: TRBV20-1
d_call: .
clone_size: .

cdr3_nt: TGCAGCGGGGCCGGGACTAGCGGGAGTTCCTACAATGAGCAGTTCTTC
cdr3_aa: CSGAGTSGSSYNEQFF
cdr3_length: 16
j_call: TRBJ2-1
v_call: TRBV29-1
d_call: TRBD2
clone_size: few

cdr3_nt: TGCAGTGCAACACAGGGGGCGGGTAATGAGCAGTTCTTC
cdr3_aa: CSATQGAGNEQFF
cdr3_length: 13
j_call: TRBJ2-1
v_call: TRBV20-1
d_call: TRBD1
clone_size: .

cdr3_nt: TGTGCCAGCAGCCTTGTCCCGCGGAGTCTCCTAGCTTTCTTT
cdr3_aa: CASSLVPRSLLAFF
cdr3_length: 14
j_call: TRBJ1-1
v_call: TRBV21-1
d_call: .
clone_size: few

cdr3_nt: TGTGCCAGCAGCACCGAGCGGGAGCTAAGTTATGAGCAGTTCTTC
cdr3_aa: CASSTERELSYEQFF
cdr3_length: 15
j_call: TRBJ2-1
v_call: TRBV7-9
d_call: TRBD2
clone_size: few

cdr3_nt: TGTGCCACCAAACGGCAGAACACTGAAGCTTTCTTT
cdr3_aa: CATKRQNTEAFF
cdr3_length: 12
j_call: TRBJ1-1
v_call: TRBV10-3
d_call: .
clone_size: few

cdr3_nt: TGCAGTGCTAGTATGTCAGGGGTTTCGGAAGCTTTCTTT
cdr3_aa: CSASMSGVSEAFF
cdr3_length: 13
j_call: TRBJ1-1
v_call: TRBV20-1
d_call: .
clone_size: .

cdr3_nt: TGCGCCAGCAGCTTGGGTGCGGATTGGAAGTCGGAGACCCAGTACTTC
cdr3_aa: CASSLGADWKSETQYF
cdr3_length: 16
j_call: TRBJ2-5
v_call: TRBV5-1
d_call: .
clone_size: few

cdr3_nt: TGCGCCAGCAGCTTCGGGACAGGGGTATACGAGCAGTACTTC
cdr3_aa: CASSFGTGVYEQYF
cdr3_length: 14
j_call: TRBJ2-7
v_call: TRBV5-1
d_call: TRBD1
clone_size: .

cdr3_nt: TGCAGTGCTAGTCGGTCTACCCCTAGCACAGATACGCAGTATTTT
cdr3_aa: CSASRSTPSTDTQYF
cdr3_length: 15
j_call: TRBJ2-3
v_call: TRBV20-1
d_call: .
clone_size: many

cdr3_nt: TGTGCCAGCAGCTTAAGGGCCACCCCACCCCTCCACTTT
cdr3_aa: CASSLRATPPLHF
cdr3_length: 13
j_call: TRBJ1-6
v_call: TRBV7-6
d_call: .
clone_size: once

cdr3_nt: TGCAGTGCTAGGTCACCGGGACGGTTGAACACTGAAGCTTTCTTT
cdr3_aa: CSARSPGRLNTEAFF
cdr3_length: 15
j_call: TRBJ1-1
v_call: TRBV20-1
d_call: .
clone_size: few

cdr3_nt: TGTGCCTGGAGTTCGGACAGTTACAATGAGCAGTTCTTC
cdr3_aa: CAWSSDSYNEQFF
cdr3_length: 13
j_call: TRBJ2-1
v_call: TRBV30
d_call: .
clone_size: few

cdr3_nt: TGTGCCAGCAGCTTAGTAGTCCTAGTGGGCGTGGGAGCCAAAAACATTCAGTACTTC
cdr3_aa: CASSLVVLVGVGAKNIQYF
cdr3_length: 19
j_call: TRBJ2-4
v_call: TRBV7-8
d_call: .
clone_size: .

cdr3_nt: TGCAGCGTTGGGAAGAATTTGGACACTTGTGAACTAGCCAAAAACATTCAGTACTTC
cdr3_aa: CSVGKNLDTCELAKNIQYF
cdr3_length: 19
j_call: TRBJ2-4
v_call: TRBV29-1
d_call: .
clone_size: few

cdr3_nt: TGTGCCAGCAGTCGGGACCCGGTTAACGGCAATCAGCCCCAGCATTTT
cdr3_aa: CASSRDPVNGNQPQHF
cdr3_length: 16
j_call: TRBJ1-5
v_call: TRBV6-2/TRBV6-3
d_call: .
clone_size: few

cdr3_nt: TGTGCCAGCAGTTTAAGGCGGGAGGTTCCCGGGGAGCTGTTTTTT
cdr3_aa: CASSLRREVPGELFF
cdr3_length: 15
j_call: TRBJ2-2
v_call: TRBV12-3/TRBV12-4
d_call: TRBD2
clone_size: .

cdr3_nt: TGCAGCGTTGTCTTACCGAACACCGGGGAGCTGTTTTTT
cdr3_aa: CSVVLPNTGELFF
cdr3_length: 13
j_call: TRBJ2-2
v_call: TRBV29-1
d_call: .
clone_size: .

cdr3_nt: TGTGCCAGCAGCTTCGGACAGAACGAGCAGTACTTC
cdr3_aa: CASSFGQNEQYF
cdr3_length: 12
j_call: TRBJ2-7
v_call: TRBV7-9
d_call: .
clone_size: .

cdr3_nt: TGCAGTGCTAGAGATATGGAGGGAATTCGTGGCTCCTACAATGAGCAGTTCTTC
cdr3_aa: CSARDMEGIRGSYNEQFF
cdr3_length: 18
j_call: TRBJ2-1
v_call: TRBV20-1
d_call: .
clone_size: .

cdr3_nt: TGCAGTGCTAGAGATAGGGGTAGGGCTCAAGAGACCCAGTACTTC
cdr3_aa: CSARDRGRAQETQYF
cdr3_length: 15
j_call: TRBJ2-5
v_call: TRBV20-1
d_call: .
clone_size: .

cdr3_nt: TGTGCCAGCAGTTTAAAACAAAAGACCGGGGAGCTGTTTTTT
cdr3_aa: CASSLKQKTGELFF
cdr3_length: 14
j_call: TRBJ2-2
v_call: TRBV12-3/TRBV12-4
d_call: .
clone_size: few

cdr3_nt: TGTGCCAGCAGCCAAGTTGGAACTAGCGACTCCTACAATGAGCAGTTCTTC
cdr3_aa: CASSQVGTSDSYNEQFF
cdr3_length: 17
j_call: TRBJ2-1
v_call: TRBV4-2
d_call: TRBD2
clone_size: .

cdr3_nt: TGTGCCATCAGTGAGACTACTGACTACGAGCAGTACTTC
cdr3_aa: CAISETTDYEQYF
cdr3_length: 13
j_call: TRBJ2-7
v_call: TRBV10-3
d_call: .
clone_size: .

cdr3_nt: TGTGCCAGCAGCTTAACTCGGGTGTTTAGCGGAGAGACCTACAATGAGCAGTTCTTC
cdr3_aa: CASSLTRVFSGETYNEQFF
cdr3_length: 19
j_call: TRBJ2-1
v_call: TRBV7-3
d_call: .
clone_size: .

cdr3_nt: TGCGCCAGCAGCCAAGAGTCCCAGACGAACACTGAAGCTTTCTTT
cdr3_aa: CASSQESQTNTEAFF
cdr3_length: 15
j_call: TRBJ1-1
v_call: TRBV4-1
d_call: .
clone_size: few

cdr3_nt: TGTGCCAGCAGATTCGGACAGCACCCCAATCAGCCCCAGCATTTT
cdr3_aa: CASRFGQHPNQPQHF
cdr3_length: 15
j_call: TRBJ1-5
v_call: TRBV27
d_call: .
clone_size: few

cdr3_nt: TGTGCCAGTATGTGGGGGGTGTCGGGTAAGAAGACAGATACGCAGTATTTT
cdr3_aa: CASMWGVSGKKTDTQYF
cdr3_length: 17
j_call: TRBJ2-3
v_call: TRBV13
d_call: .
clone_size: few

cdr3_nt: TGCGCCAGCAGCTTGGAGGGCCACTACAATGAGCAGTTCTTC
cdr3_aa: CASSLEGHYNEQFF
cdr3_length: 14
j_call: TRBJ2-1
v_call: TRBV5-1
d_call: .
clone_size: many

cdr3_nt: TGTGCCAGCAGCCCGTCAGGGGCGAGCACTGAAGCTTTCTTT
cdr3_aa: CASSPSGASTEAFF
cdr3_length: 14
j_call: TRBJ1-1
v_call: TRBV7-9
d_call: .
clone_size: few

cdr3_nt: TGTGCCAGCAGTGATGGCTACACCTTC
cdr3_aa: CASSDGYTF
cdr3_length: 9
j_call: TRBJ1-2
v_call: TRBV25-1
d_call: .
clone_size: .

cdr3_nt: TGCAGCGGGGACAGGGGAACCGGGGAGCTGTTTTTT
cdr3_aa: CSGDRGTGELFF
cdr3_length: 12
j_call: TRBJ2-2
v_call: TRBV29-1
d_call: TRBD1
clone_size: few

cdr3_nt: TGCGCCAGCAGCCCCCCGGGGGCGTTCTACGAGCAGTACTTC
cdr3_aa: CASSPPGAFYEQYF
cdr3_length: 14
j_call: TRBJ2-7
v_call: TRBV5-1
d_call: .
clone_size: many

cdr3_nt: TGCGCCAGCAGCCCAGGGGCAGGGAATGAGCAGTTCTTC
cdr3_aa: CASSPGAGNEQFF
cdr3_length: 13
j_call: TRBJ2-1
v_call: TRBV5-1
d_call: .
clone_size: many

cdr3_nt: TGTGCCAGCAGCGTGAACTCCTTGTACCAAGAGACCCAGTACTTC
cdr3_aa: CASSVNSLYQETQYF
cdr3_length: 15
j_call: TRBJ2-5
v_call: TRBV9
d_call: .
clone_size: .

cdr3_nt: TGCGCCAGCAGTCGGGACGGAGTGGCAGATACGCAGTATTTT
cdr3_aa: CASSRDGVADTQYF
cdr3_length: 14
j_call: TRBJ2-3
v_call: TRBV10-1
d_call: .
clone_size: .

cdr3_nt: TGCGCCAGCAGCCACTGCCGTCTTATCCTAGCGGGAGCCGATGAGCAGTTCTTC
cdr3_aa: CASSHCRLILAGADEQFF
cdr3_length: 18
j_call: TRBJ2-1
v_call: TRBV23-1
d_call: TRBD2
clone_size: .

cdr3_nt: TGTGCCAGCAGTCTTGGGATGGACCAGTTCTTC
cdr3_aa: CASSLGMDQFF
cdr3_length: 11
j_call: TRBJ2-1
v_call: TRBV12-3/TRBV12-4
d_call: .
clone_size: many

cdr3_nt: TGTGCCAGCAGCGGAGGGGGGACACCGAGGGCGACTGAAGCTTTCTTT
cdr3_aa: CASSGGGTPRATEAFF
cdr3_length: 16
j_call: TRBJ1-1
v_call: TRBV5-6
d_call: .
clone_size: .

cdr3_nt: TGTGCCAGCAGTTCCCATCTTACTAGTTTCGTAGCGGGAGGCTACGAGCAGTACTTC
cdr3_aa: CASSSHLTSFVAGGYEQYF
cdr3_length: 19
j_call: TRBJ2-7
v_call: TRBV6-5
d_call: TRBD2
clone_size: .

cdr3_nt: TGCAGTGCTTTAACACGGACTAGCGGGAGGGCCTACAATGAGCAGTTCTTC
cdr3_aa: CSALTRTSGRAYNEQFF
cdr3_length: 17
j_call: TRBJ2-1
v_call: TRBV20-1
d_call: TRBD2
clone_size: few

cdr3_nt: TGTGCCAGCAGTTTGAAACGACTCCACGGCACAGATACGCAGTATTTT
cdr3_aa: CASSLKRLHGTDTQYF
cdr3_length: 16
j_call: TRBJ2-3
v_call: TRBV27
d_call: .
clone_size: .

cdr3_nt: TGCAGTGCCAGAGAGGGCAGGGTTACAGATACGCAGTATTTT
cdr3_aa: CSAREGRVTDTQYF
cdr3_length: 14
j_call: TRBJ2-3
v_call: TRBV20-1
d_call: .
clone_size: many